This T cell receptor (beta chain) was obtained from a study of blood T cell repertoires in COVID-19. Data came from immunoSEQ multiplex PCR; TCRdb stores just in-frame clones and leaves some out. The sample consists of roughly 200,000 clones, 86% of them appearing once. Points on this clone: Other DNA sequences from this sample encode an identical CDR3 as well.

Looked up from germline, CDR1 is SEHNR and CDR2 is FQNEAQ (reference sequence). CDR3 length: 13 amino acids. Trimming removed 4 bases from V and 5 bases from J; junction bases left unmatched: 3. This receptor was taken from a woman in her 30s who had been exposed to COVID-19. Specimen: PBMCs or T cells enriched from blood (not recorded which). This rearrangement joins TRBV7-9 to TRBJ1-2; 8 bases agree with TRBD1. The CDR3 loop is CASSSTGGYGYTF. DNA for the CDR3: TGTGCCAGCAGCTCAACAGGGGGGTATGGCTACACCTTC.